This TCR beta chain was documented in a study of shared clonotypes between healthy human individuals. The repertoire was sequenced with immunoSEQ multiplex PCR; TCRdb's copy has only in-frame clones and lacks some. The sample holds 2 million to 2.5 million clones, more than 90% seen once. V lost 4 bases and J 4 bases, leaving 6 bases between the germline ends. Germline CDR1 and CDR2: SGHTA and FQGNSA. CDR3 length equals 12 residues. The TCR sequence derives from a young man in good health. Sequencing was carried out using naive CD4+ T cells sorted from blood. Described subset: CD45RA+ positively selected. The J gene is TRBJ2-3, the V gene TRBV7-2; D gene ambiguous. The CDR3 nucleotides are TGTGCCAGCAGCTCCGAGCCAGATACGCAGTATTTT. Protein product: CASSSEPDTQYF.